What follows are 24 T cell receptor beta chains derived from one specimen sequenced in a study of T cells in Graves' hyperthyroidism and ophthalmopathy. RNA transcripts were the template for amplifying TCR beta CDR3 regions. HTBI primers drove first-round RT-PCR of the TCR CDR3. From the multiplex PCR reads, TCRdb called clonotypes with MiXCR, one entry per CDR3 protein. The sample has approximately 260,000 distinct CDR3 sequences; about 15% are singletons. Sequencing was performed on blood. These receptors came from a woman in her fifties or sixties with Graves' hyperthyroidism that later progressed to Graves' ophthalmopathy.

This clonotype has ten or more counts. This chain joins TRBV28 and TRBJ1-1; D might be TRBD1 (5 bases). This CDR3 contains 13 residues. Per germline, CDR1 MDHEN and CDR2 SYDVKM. The ends were cut back, 4 bases at V and 4 bases at J, with 10 bases in the middle. CDR3 region: CASSSLGRTEAFF. The CDR3 DNA is TGTGCCAGCAGTTCTTTGGGACGCACTGAAGCTTTCTTT.

This clonotype was detected only a few times. This chain links TRBV20-1 with TRBJ1-6, with TRBD1 matching 8 bases. Per germline, CDR1 DFQATT and CDR2 SNEGSKA (reference sequence). V lost 8 bases, J lost 6 bases, and 3 bases stayed unmatched. The CDR3 consists of 12 residues. CDR3 bases: TGCAGTCCCGGACAGGGTAATTCACCCCTCCACTTT. Protein product: CSPGQGNSPLHF.

This clonotype was detected ten times or more. The chain has TRBV11-2 and TRBJ2-7, with 11 bases aligning to TRBD2. The CDR3 has 17 residues. V shed 5 bases, J shed 3 bases, and the junction held 12 bases outside the gene matches. From germline, CDR1 is SGHAT and CDR2 FQNNGV. CDR3 in amino acids: CASSPGTSGSQFYEQYF. The CDR3 DNA reads as TGTGCCAGCAGCCCTGGGACTAGCGGAAGCCAGTTCTACGAGCAGTACTTC. Full variable domain (outside the CDR3, taken from reference TRBV11-2 and TRBJ2-7): EAGVAQSPRYKIIEKRQSVAFWCNPISGHATLYWYQQILGQGPKLLIQFQNNGVVDDSQLPKDRFSAERLKGVDSTLKIQPAKLEDSAVYLCASSPGTSGSQFYEQYFGPGTRLTVT.

This clonotype was seen more than once but under ten times. CDR3 DNA sequence: TGCGCCAGCAGCCGTTGGACAGGGGGCACTGAAGCTTTCTTT. This encodes CASSRWTGGTEAFF. The chain links TRBV4-1 to TRBJ1-1; 10 bases agree with TRBD1. With V trimmed by 4 bases and J by 4 bases, 3 bases remained unmatched. Per the germline V gene, CDR1 is MGHRA and CDR2 is YSYEKL. The CDR3 length is 14 residues.

The chain carries TRBV24-1 and TRBJ2-7; TRBD1 matches at 7 bases. Trimming removed 5 bases from V and 3 bases from J; junction bases left unmatched: 15. This CDR3 has 17 amino acids. The germline V gene encodes CDR1 KGHDR and CDR2 SFDVKD. The CDR3 spells CATSAPTGKVGDYEQYF. CDR3 nucleotides: TGTGCCACCAGTGCCCCGACAGGGAAGGTTGGGGACTACGAGCAGTACTTC.

V usage is TRBV10-3 and J usage is TRBJ1-1; possibly TRBD1 for D (6 bases). The CDR3 loop spans 14 amino acids. Trimming took off 3 bases at V and 6 bases at J, with 14 bases between the two ends. Germline CDR1 ENHRY, CDR2 SYGVKD. The chain's CDR3 is CAISERVKGAEAFF. The CDR3 region has the DNA TGTGCCATCAGTGAACGGGTTAAGGGGGCTGAAGCTTTCTTT.

This clonotype was recorded a few times. V is TRBV5-4 and J is TRBJ1-2, with 8 bases matching TRBD1. CDR3 length: 14 residues. Germline V gene sequence: CDR1 SGHNT, CDR2 YYREEE (reference sequence). The ends lost 2 bases at V and 4 bases at J; junction bases unmatched: 4. CDR3 protein: CASSFPGTGYGYTF. The CDR3 DNA follows: TGTGCCAGCAGCTTTCCCGGGACAGGCTATGGCTACACCTTC.

This clonotype was recorded at least ten times. The chain has TRBV20-1 and TRBJ2-5; the match to TRBD1 covers 10 bases. Germline CDR1 DFQATT, CDR2 SNEGSKA (reference sequence). V trimming: 4 bases; J trimming: 4 bases; junction bases outside the gene matches: 6. The CDR3 loop spans 14 amino acids. The CDR3 coding sequence is TGCAGTGCTATTGACAGGGGGCTGTCAGAGACCCAGTACTTC. It codes for CSAIDRGLSETQYF.

A word on this clonotype: Being one base from a much bigger clone, this may be a read error. This sequence joins TRBV30 and TRBJ2-5; D call uncertain. This CDR3 region has 13 residues. Trimming took off 5 bases at V and 0 bases at J, with 10 bases between the two ends. CDR1 is GTSNPN and CDR2 is SVGIG in the germline V gene (reference sequence). The CDR3 loop reads CAWVTGNQETQYF. The DNA for the CDR3 is TGTGCCTGGGTTACGGGTAACCAAGAGACCCAGTACTTC.

The chain combines TRBV28 with TRBJ2-7, with 7 bases lining up with TRBD1. CDR1 is MDHEN and CDR2 is SYDVKM in the germline V gene. The V and J ends lost 5 bases and 5 bases, in that order; junction bases with no gene match: 6. The CDR3 has 13 amino acids. CDR3 protein: CASSITGAHEQYF. The CDR3 DNA reads TGTGCCAGCAGTATCACAGGGGCGCACGAGCAGTACTTC.

This clonotype was found a few times. V usage is TRBV19 and J usage is TRBJ1-2, with no clear D. The V gene's germline CDR1 is LNHDA and CDR2 SQIVND (reference sequence). V was shortened by 8 bases and J by 3 bases, with 13 bases between the two germline ends. The CDR3 is made up of 13 amino acids. CDR3 loop: CASSEQRDYGYTF. The CDR3 DNA reads TGTGCCAGTTCGGAACAGAGGGACTATGGCTACACCTTC.

This clonotype was seen repeatedly, ten times or more. The CDR3 region has the DNA TGTGCCAGCAGTCGACAGGGGCCGAGCTCCTACAATGAGCAGTTCTTC. Protein sequence: CASSRQGPSSYNEQFF. This chain uses TRBV28 with TRBJ2-1; 8 bases map to TRBD1. Germline values: CDR1 MDHEN, CDR2 SYDVKM. This CDR3 region has 16 residues. Trimming cost V 5 bases and J 0 bases; bases outside gene matches: 6.

CDR3 in amino acids: CSARVGAGEGYF. CDR3 DNA sequence: TGCAGTGCTAGAGTGGGAGCGGGAGAGGGGTACTTC. The rearrangement joins TRBV20-1 to TRBJ2-4; 8 bases are a match to TRBD2. The CDR3 length is 12 residues. V lost 1 base, J lost 15 bases, and 8 bases stayed unmatched. In germline, CDR1 is DFQATT, CDR2 SNEGSKA (reference sequence).

This clonotype was counted at least ten times. The chain links TRBV20-1 to TRBJ2-7; 9 positions match TRBD1. The junction had 8 bases not matched to a gene; V was cut back by 8 bases and J by 6 bases. The CDR3 totals 12 residues. Germline V gives CDR1 DFQATT, CDR2 SNEGSKA (reference sequence). For the CDR3, the DNA is TGCAGTCCGGGACAGGGAGATACCGAGCAGTACTTC. It encodes CSPGQGDTEQYF.

This clonotype came up many times. The genes are TRBV6-1 and TRBJ2-3, with TRBD2 matching over 8 bases. CDR1 and CDR2 from the germline V gene are MNHNS and SASEGT. CDR3 length: 13 residues. The J segment lost 8 bases and the V segment lost 8 bases, leaving 9 bases of the junction unmatched. The CDR3 is CASLWREDGTQYF. The CDR3, as DNA: TGTGCCAGCCTCTGGCGGGAGGATGGTACGCAGTATTTT.

The CDR3 loop is CASSRSDTIQETQYF. CDR3 nucleotide sequence: TGTGCCAGCAGCCGATCGGACACTATCCAAGAGACCCAGTACTTC. This chain uses TRBV7-4 with TRBJ2-5, with D possibly TRBD1 on 5 matching bases. This CDR3 spans 15 amino acids. Trimming stripped 5 bases from V and 1 base from J, with 14 bases between. In germline, CDR1 is SGHVT, CDR2 SQSDAQ.

The chain joins TRBV11-2 to TRBJ2-2; D is ambiguous. The CDR3 totals 14 residues. Germline V lookup: CDR1 SGHAT, CDR2 FQNNGV. The germline V and J ends were trimmed by 5 bases and 5 bases, with 12 bases remaining between them. As DNA, the CDR3 is TGTGCCAGCAGCCCGGGCCCGCTTACCGGGGAGCTGTTTTTT. It yields the protein CASSPGPLTGELFF.

The chain employs TRBV3-1 and TRBJ2-3; D may correspond to TRBD1 or TRBD2 (5 bases each). Trimming stripped 3 bases from V and 2 bases from J, with 15 bases between. CDR1 is LGHDT and CDR2 is YNNKEL in the germline V gene (reference sequence). There are 16 residues in the CDR3. The CDR3 sequence: CASSQGPPGFTDTQYF. For the CDR3, the DNA is TGTGCCAGCAGCCAGGGACCCCCGGGGTTCACAGATACGCAGTATTTT.

Many counts were recorded for this clonotype. The V gene is TRBV12-3 or TRBV12-4, the J gene TRBJ2-3, with 9 bases aligning to TRBD2. There are 16 residues in the CDR3. The V and J ends lost 4 bases and 6 bases, in that order; junction bases with no gene match: 11. CDR3 in amino acids: CASSSTTSGQGDTQYF. Here the CDR3 DNA reads TGTGCCAGCAGTTCCACGACTAGCGGCCAGGGGGATACGCAGTATTTT.

This chain links TRBV5-1 with TRBJ2-1; 11 nucleotides align to TRBD1. The CDR3 contains 17 residues. V lost 2 bases, J lost 9 bases, and 13 bases stayed unmatched. Per the germline V gene, CDR1 is SGHRS and CDR2 is YFSETQ. CDR3 DNA sequence: TGCGCCAGCAGCTTTCCCTCGGGACAGGGGGGAAGGGGTGAGCAGTTCTTC. Translating it yields CASSFPSGQGGRGEQFF.

In this sample, this clonotype turned up many times. The chain couples TRBV10-2 to TRBJ1-1; tentatively, D is TRBD1 (6 bases). V lost 4 bases and J lost 5, with 14 bases in between. CDR3 length equals 14 residues. Germline CDR1 is WSHSY and CDR2 is SAAADI. The CDR3 region has the DNA TGCGCCAGCAGTGTACGGTGGCAGGGGACTGAAGCTTTCTTT. Protein sequence: CASSVRWQGTEAFF.

The chain joins TRBV11-2 to TRBJ2-3; D perhaps matches TRBD1 (5 bases). Germline CDR1 is SGHAT and CDR2 is FQNNGV. CDR3 length: 17 amino acids. The germline V and J ends were trimmed by 0 bases and 0 bases, with 13 bases remaining between them. The CDR3 loop reads CASSLDPKGQSTDTQYF. The CDR3, as DNA: TGTGCCAGCAGCTTAGATCCCAAGGGGCAGAGCACAGATACGCAGTATTTT.

This clonotype was observed many times. J is TRBJ1-1 and V is TRBV18; D gene uncertain. The CDR3 has 15 amino acids. The V end was cut by 1 base, the J end by 3 bases, with 12 bases between. Germline V gives CDR1 KGHSH, CDR2 LQKENI. As DNA, the CDR3 is TGTGCCAGCTCACCACGGGAGGGCCCGTACACTGAAGCTTTCTTT. Protein product: CASSPREGPYTEAFF.

The table lists this clonotype with many counts. V is TRBV6-1 and J is TRBJ2-4; D uncertain. Germline loops: CDR1 MNHNS, CDR2 SASEGT. The V end lost 2 bases, the J end lost 4 bases, and 6 bases lay between the germline ends. The CDR3 runs 13 residues. The CDR3 protein is CASSESDKNIQYF. The CDR3 DNA is TGTGCCAGCAGTGAATCGGATAAAAACATTCAGTACTTC.